Each of the 10 T cell receptor beta chains below was sequenced from the same sample in a study of T-cell reconstitution after alpha-beta-depleted transplantation in children. Preparing the TCRbeta library involved the use of unique molecular identifiers. TCRdb recomputed calls from the PCR reads with MiXCR, one row per CDR3 protein. The sample carries hundreds of thousands of distinct CDR3 sequences, 10% to 15% recorded once. The specimen comprised PBMCs, mostly from graft donor cells, sampled 360 days after TCRalphabeta/CD19-depleted stem cell transplant. These receptors were obtained from a male patient aged 5 to 17 who had a stem cell transplant for acute myeloid leukemia, so the T cells may come from the graft donor.

The table lists this clonotype with a count of one. The rearrangement joins TRBV10-3 to TRBJ2-3, with D unresolved. The V gene lost 5 bases and the J gene lost 1 base, with 22 bases spanning the gap. CDR1 is ENHRY, CDR2 SYGVKD, per germline. The CDR3 consists of 18 residues. CDR3 in DNA: TGTGCCATCAGTCGTTCGTTCGGCAACCTAGAGGGCACAGATACGCAGTATTTT. Encoded protein: CAISRSFGNLEGTDTQYF.

This clonotype has ten or more counts. The chain joins TRBV4-3 to TRBJ1-1, with D hard to call. CDR3 length: 16 residues. V was trimmed by 0 bases and J by 0 bases, leaving 11 bases between them. Per germline, CDR1 LGHNA and CDR2 YSLEER. The CDR3 DNA sequence: TGCGCCAGCAGCCAAGATCGTCCGGGCCTGAACACTGAAGCTTTCTTT. This sequence encodes CASSQDRPGLNTEAFF.

In its sample, this clonotype was seen a few times. The J gene is TRBJ2-3, the V gene TRBV24-1; 10 bases fit TRBD2. This CDR3 has 16 residues. With 1 base clipped from V and 3 bases from J, the junction kept 3 bases outside the gene matches. Germline V gene lookup returns CDR1 KGHDR and CDR2 SFDVKD. CDR3 DNA sequence: TGTGCCACCAGTGATTTCAAGCGGGAGGGGACAGATACGCAGTATTTT. Translated: CATSDFKREGTDTQYF.

The chain joins TRBV2 to TRBJ2-7; 10 bases are shared with TRBD1. Germline trimming cut 8 bases from V and 2 bases from J; bases unmatched to any gene: 6. The CDR3 is made up of 14 amino acids. In germline, CDR1 is SNHLY, CDR2 FYNNEI. The CDR3 DNA reads TGTGCCAGCCTATCCGGGACAGGGGCCTACGAGCAGTACTTC. This codes for CASLSGTGAYEQYF.

The chain carries TRBV20-1 and TRBJ2-3, with a tentative D call TRBD1 (5 bases). The CDR3 consists of 15 residues. V shed 3 bases and J shed 2 bases, with 15 bases lying between them. CDR1 is DFQATT and CDR2 is SNEGSKA in the germline V gene (reference sequence). The CDR3 here is CSASPDSPLTDTQYF. The DNA for the CDR3 is TGCAGTGCTAGCCCAGACAGCCCACTCACAGATACGCAGTATTTT.

The chain uses TRBV20-1 and TRBJ2-7, with 8 bases identical to TRBD2. Looked up from germline, CDR1 is DFQATT and CDR2 is SNEGSKA (reference sequence). The CDR3 extends over 15 amino acids. V gave up 4 bases and J gave up 4 bases; unmatched junction bases: 12. The CDR3 region is CSANLPGLVAYEQYF. DNA of the CDR3: TGCAGTGCTAACCTGCCGGGACTAGTCGCATACGAGCAGTACTTC.

This clonotype was detected only a few times. The V gene is TRBV11-2, the J gene TRBJ2-1; 16 nucleotides line up with TRBD2. In germline, CDR1 is SGHAT, CDR2 FQNNGV. This CDR3 comprises 18 residues. Trimming took 4 bases from V and 7 from J; bases not matched to a gene: 10. Written as DNA, the CDR3 is TGTGCCAGCAGCTCACCGGGACTAGCGGGAGGGCCAGGGAATGAGCAGTTCTTC. This translates into CASSSPGLAGGPGNEQFF.

The chain recombines TRBV28 with TRBJ2-1; D is unclear. CDR1 MDHEN and CDR2 SYDVKM come from the germline V gene. The CDR3 contains 12 residues. V lost 10 bases to trimming and J lost 7 bases, with 14 bases between them. The CDR3 DNA follows: TGTGCCACCAACCGGGCCCTGAATGAGCAGTTCTTC. Its translation is CATNRALNEQFF.

This clonotype was detected only a few times. V gene TRBV5-1 combines with J gene TRBJ2-7; tentative D call: TRBD1 (8 bases). Germline CDR1 SGHRS, CDR2 YFSETQ. V dropped 4 bases and J dropped 2 bases, with 22 bases sitting between them. This CDR3 spans 17 amino acids. DNA of the CDR3: TGCGCCAGCAGCGCGCTGAGCGACAGGGGACTAACCTACGAGCAGTACTTC. Its translation is CASSALSDRGLTYEQYF. The whole variable domain, filled in from reference TRBV5-1 and TRBJ2-7, reads KAGVTQTPRYLIKTRGQQVTLSCSPISGHRSVSWYQQTPGQGLQFLFEYFSETQRNKGNFPGRFSGRQFSNSRSEMNVSTLELGDSALYLCASSALSDRGLTYEQYFGPGTRLTVT.

This clonotype was seen a few times. The chain couples TRBV11-1 to TRBJ2-6, with D possibly called TRBD1 or TRBD2 (5 bases each). This CDR3 contains 21 residues. Germline V gene data show CDR1 as SGHAT and CDR2 as FQDESV (reference sequence). V lost 1 base to trimming and J lost 0 bases, with 22 bases between them. CDR3 loop: CASSLGGRLSSTISGANVLTF. CDR3 nucleotide sequence: TGTGCCAGCAGCTTAGGGGGACGCCTCTCCAGTACAATCTCTGGGGCCAACGTCCTGACTTTC.